These T cell receptor beta chains were read from a single sample in a study of cytomegalovirus exposure and HLA in healthy donors. Profiling relied on immunoSEQ multiplex PCR, and the TCRdb table lists in-frame clones only, not all of them. The sample holds about 140,000 clones, around three fifths seen once. What was sequenced was PBMCs. These receptors originate from a male donor in good health and CMV-seronegative. The CDR3 runs from the conserved cysteine through the conserved F or W. The D gene is left open where the match is weak. The size of a clone is reported for some rows only, either as once, few or many, or as a class for expanded clones.

clone_size j_call d_call v_call cdr3_nt cdr3_aa
NA TRBJ1-1 NA TRBV29-1 TGCAGCACTACAGGGCCTCAGGACACTGAAGCTTTCTTT CSTTGPQDTEAFF
few TRBJ2-1 TRBD1 TRBV28 TGTGCCAGCAGTCGACAGGGGGAGGTAGATGAGCAGTTCTTC CASSRQGEVDEQFF
few TRBJ2-3 NA TRBV27 TGTGCCAGCAGTCTAGAAGGGGTCGACAGCGTGTATACGCAGTATTTT CASSLEGVDSVYTQYF
NA TRBJ1-2 NA TRBV7-2 TGTGCCAGCAGCATAAGTTCGGGAATCTCCTATGGCTACACCTTC CASSISSGISYGYTF
few TRBJ2-7 NA TRBV10-3 TGTGCCATCAGTGCCGACTTAGGGGGACATTTCTACGAGCAGTACTTC CAISADLGGHFYEQYF
once TRBJ2-3 TRBD2 TRBV7-2 TGTGCCAGCAGCTTGGGGGTAGCGGGGGGCACAGATACGCAGTATTTT CASSLGVAGGTDTQYF
NA TRBJ1-1 TRBD1 TRBV19 TGTGCCAGTAGTACCCGAGACAGGGGGACTGAAGCTTTCTTT CASSTRDRGTEAFF
NA TRBJ1-1 NA TRBV7-3 TGTGCCAGCAGCTTAAACAGGCTAACCACTGAAGCTTTCTTT CASSLNRLTTEAFF
NA TRBJ2-7 NA TRBV5-5 TGTGCCAGCAGCTTGCGGACAAGGTCCTACGAGCAGTACTTC CASSLRTRSYEQYF
NA TRBJ2-6 TRBD2 TRBV15 TGTGCCACCAGCAGAGATGGGGGGGCTGGGGCCAACGTCCTGACTTTC CATSRDGGAGANVLTF
few TRBJ1-2 TRBD1 TRBV19 TGTGCCAGTAGTATAGGAGGGACAGGGCAAAACTATGGCTACACCTTC CASSIGGTGQNYGYTF
NA TRBJ1-5 TRBD1 TRBV4-1 TGCGCCAGCAGCCAAGTTGGGGGACAGATCAATCAGCCCCAGCATTTT CASSQVGGQINQPQHF
NA TRBJ2-1 TRBD2 TRBV6-1 TGTGCCAGCAGTAGGGGACTAACATACAATGAGCAGTTCTTC CASSRGLTYNEQFF
NA TRBJ2-1 TRBD1 TRBV4-1 TGCGCCAGCAGCCAATCTCAGGGGGCCTACAATGAGCAGTTCTTC CASSQSQGAYNEQFF
NA TRBJ2-3 TRBD1 TRBV9 TGTGCCAGCAGCGGAGGGCAGGGGGCCGCAGATACGCAGTATTTT CASSGGQGAADTQYF
NA TRBJ2-5 NA TRBV19 TGTGCCAGCCAGGGGCGCGCCCAAGAGACCCAGTACTTC CASQGRAQETQYF
NA TRBJ2-5 TRBD1 TRBV7-6 TGTGCCAGCAGCCTATATCAGGGGGCCTACCAGACCCAGTACTTC CASSLYQGAYQTQYF
NA TRBJ1-2 NA TRBV7-6 TGTGCCAGCAGCGAGACCGGGGGGCCCCACACCTTC CASSETGGPHTF
NA TRBJ2-1 NA TRBV7-2 TGTGCCAGCAGCTTAGTGGGCGGGGGCTATTACAATGAGCAGTTCTTC CASSLVGGGYYNEQFF
NA TRBJ1-5 NA TRBV30 TGTGCCTGGAGTGGAGATAGCAATCAGCCCCAGCATTTT CAWSGDSNQPQHF
once TRBJ2-3 NA TRBV6-6 TGTGCCAGCAGTTTGTCGGCAGGGGTTCGCGATACGCAGTATTTT CASSLSAGVRDTQYF
few TRBJ2-7 NA TRBV27 TGTGCCATCCCTCACTTCCCGGCAGGGCAACGTAACGAGCAGTACTTC CAIPHFPAGQRNEQYF
NA TRBJ2-2 TRBD1 TRBV18 TGTGCCAGCTCGCAACCGGGACAGGGCTTCACCGGGGAGCTGTTTTTT CASSQPGQGFTGELFF
NA TRBJ2-2 TRBD2 TRBV5-1 TGCGCCAGCAGCTTCATGTGGGAGGGCACCGGGGAGCTGTTTTTT CASSFMWEGTGELFF
NA TRBJ2-3 TRBD1 TRBV6-6 TGTGCCAGCAGTCCGTCCAGGGGGCAGCAAGATACGCAGTATTTT CASSPSRGQQDTQYF
NA TRBJ1-1 NA TRBV19 TGTGCCAGTAGTTCACAGGGCCACTTAGGCACTGAAGCTTTCTTT CASSSQGHLGTEAFF
once TRBJ1-5 NA TRBV2 TGTGCCAGCAGTCCCGACCCTGACAGGACAAATCAGCCCCAGCATTTT CASSPDPDRTNQPQHF
NA TRBJ2-4 NA TRBV29-1 TGCAGCGTGCCTGACAGAGTAGCCAAAAACATTCAGTACTTC CSVPDRVAKNIQYF
once TRBJ1-5 NA TRBV7-9 TGTGCCAGCAGCCTAACGGTTGGTCAGCCCCAGCATTTT CASSLTVGQPQHF
once TRBJ1-5 NA TRBV2 TGTGCCAGTGGGAAAGGGGTTAGCAATCAGCCCCAGCATTTT CASGKGVSNQPQHF
NA TRBJ2-7 NA TRBV9 TGTGCCAGCAGCGTAGGGGGCCACAGGGCCTCTCTACTGGAGCAGTACTTC CASSVGGHRASLLEQYF
NA TRBJ2-2 TRBD1 TRBV5-8 TGTGCCAGCAATCCGCCCCAATGGACAGGGGATTCCACCGGGGAGCTGTTTTTT CASNPPQWTGDSTGELFF
NA TRBJ2-1 TRBD2 TRBV5-6 TGTGCCAGCTGCTTGGCACGACTAGCGGGCTCCTACAATGAGCAGTTCTTC CASCLARLAGSYNEQFF
few TRBJ2-6 TRBD1 TRBV5-1 TGCGCCCTAAAGAACGGGACAGCCGCTTTTGAGGCCAACGTCCTGACTTTC CALKNGTAAFEANVLTF